The TCR beta chain under discussion was sequenced for a study of vaccination effects on CD4 cells after COVID-19. Sequencing was performed with immunoSEQ multiplex PCR; in TCRdb, only in-frame clones are kept and a portion is missing. The profile shows tens of thousands of clones, approximately 82% of them singletons. Germline loops: CDR1 LGHNT, CDR2 FRNRAP. V was cut by 2 bases and J by 7 bases, with 2 bases left in between. The CDR3 loop spans 11 amino acids. Turning to this clone: Its specificity is unknown.

Viral peptide pool expansion of antigen-specific CD4+ T cells preceded sequencing in the ViraFEST assay. When around 10 days of culture had elapsed, CD4+ T cells were isolated. Each participant was administered two doses of either the BNT162b2 or the mRNA-1273 vaccine. The rearrangement uses TRBV12-5 and TRBJ2-2, with D uncertain. Material: CD4+ T cells from PBMCs cultured with HCoV-NL63 spike peptides, obtained after COVID-19 vaccination. This sequence originates from a human donor who received a COVID-19 vaccine. Some clones in this sample may be carry-over from other donors' samples. The CDR3 spells CASGLYGELFF. DNA of the CDR3: TGTGCTAGTGGTTTGTACGGGGAGCTGTTTTTT.